The sequence of this TCR beta chain was determined in a study of blood T cell repertoires in COVID-19. About the research overall: From the United States, Italy and Spain came samples of acute and convalescent COVID-19. PBMCs, B-cell-depleted T cells, or T cells provided the cDNA or gDNA that made up the material.

As processed by the authors: By means of reference gene primer amplification, nucleated cell counts were estimated. The assay was immunoSEQ multiplex PCR, and TCRdb's table has in-frame clones only and misses some. D and trimming were read from the DNA, whereas the V and J calls and clone size are those reported in that table. Of more than 130,000 clones in the sample, 84% were seen once. Germline V lookup: CDR1 MNHEY, CDR2 SVGAGI. V lost 4 bases and J lost 2; bases outside the gene matches: 5. This CDR3 has 16 amino acids. Material for sequencing was peripheral blood. The chain has TRBV6-5 and TRBJ2-5; 12 nucleotides agree with TRBD2. The sequence was collected from a woman aged 80 or older in a cohort sampled during active or convalescent COVID-19. The CDR3 DNA reads TGTGCCAGCAGTTCCGCCGGACTAGCGGGGCAAGAGACCCAGTACTTC. It codes for CASSSAGLAGQETQYF.